These 29 T cell receptor beta chains came from one sample sequenced in a study of blood T cell repertoires in COVID-19 (dated by TCRdb to 2020 to 2021). The protocol used for the library was the immunoSEQ multiplex PCR assay. TCRdb holds this immuneACCESS table with in-frame rearrangements only. Some clones are missing; in checked studies, unresolved V genes explain under half, and the rest has no known cause. The sample contains approximately 380,000 clones, around 85% of them found a single time. The ten largest account for 3% to 4.5% of the sample. The sequenced material came from peripheral blood. The receptors derive from a woman aged 18-35 years with acute or convalescent COVID-19.

This clone was counted a single time. This chain connects TRBV10-2 to TRBJ1-1, with D maybe TRBD1 (5 bases). V lost 8 bases, J lost 4 bases, and 14 bases lay in between. The CDR3 length is 13 residues. The V gene's germline CDR1 is WSHSY and CDR2 SAAADI. CDR3 sequence reads: CASGKGQGTEAFF. The DNA for the CDR3 is TGCGCCAGCGGAAAGGGGCAGGGCACTGAAGCTTTCTTT.

This clone was seen a handful of times. The V call is TRBV2, the J call TRBJ1-2; D perhaps matches TRBD1 (5 bases). CDR1 and CDR2 (germline): SNHLY, FYNNEI. Trimming stripped 2 bases from V and 3 bases from J, with 13 bases between. This CDR3 has 15 amino acids. CDR3 sequence: CASSEMEGRDYGYTF. As DNA, the CDR3 is TGTGCCAGCAGTGAAATGGAGGGACGGGACTATGGCTACACCTTC.

The chain uses TRBV29-1 and TRBJ2-7; unclear D gene. This CDR3 region has 14 residues. Looked up from germline, CDR1 is SQVTM and CDR2 is ANQGSEA. CDR3: CSNHPRQGDYEQYF. The DNA of the CDR3 is TGCAGTAACCACCCTCGACAAGGCGACTACGAGCAGTACTTC.

This clone was seen more than once but under ten times. The rearrangement uses TRBV19 and TRBJ1-4; D unclear. V shed 2 bases and J shed 0 bases, with 7 bases lying between them. Per germline, CDR1 LNHDA and CDR2 SQIVND (reference sequence). There are 15 residues in the CDR3. CDR3 amino acids: CASSIRVATNEKLFF. CDR3 DNA: TGTGCCAGTAGTATAAGAGTTGCAACTAATGAAAAACTGTTTTTT.

A single count supports this clone. The rearrangement uses TRBV21-1 and TRBJ1-1. TRBV21-1 is recorded as a pseudogene. The CDR3 is made up of 16 amino acids. CDR3 sequence reads: CASSKDSGDGNTEAFF. In nucleotides, the CDR3 is TGTGCCAGCAGCAAAGATTCGGGGGATGGGAACACTGAAGCTTTCTTT.

The CDR3 sequence: CASSSRSAGESNEQYF. The CDR3 DNA sequence: TGTGCCAGCAGCTCACGTTCAGCGGGAGAATCAAACGAGCAGTACTTC. The chain joins TRBV5-5 to TRBJ2-7; TRBD2 aligns across 8 bases. The CDR3 runs 16 residues. Germline CDR1 and CDR2: SGHKS and YYEKEE (reference sequence). V shed 3 bases, J shed 5 bases, and the junction held 13 bases outside the gene matches.

V gene TRBV5-6 combines with J gene TRBJ2-1, with D possibly TRBD2 on 5 matching bases. This CDR3 has 15 residues. The V end lost 4 bases, the J end lost 0 bases, and 11 bases lay between the germline ends. Germline loops: CDR1 SGHDT, CDR2 YYEEEE. CDR3 in DNA: TGTGCCAGCAGCATGGACTCGTTCTCCTACAATGAGCAGTTCTTC. Its translation: CASSMDSFSYNEQFF.

This sequence joins TRBV28 and TRBJ2-1; the match to TRBD2 covers 13 bases. The ends lost 7 bases at V and 2 bases at J; junction bases unmatched: 8. From germline, CDR1 is MDHEN and CDR2 SYDVKM. The CDR3 is made up of 17 amino acids. The CDR3 here is CASIGTSGTSTYNEQFF. CDR3 DNA: TGTGCCAGCATTGGGACTAGCGGGACTTCAACCTACAATGAGCAGTTCTTC.

The chain recombines TRBV5-1 with TRBJ2-1, with D maybe TRBD2 (6 bases). V lost 5 bases and J lost 5, with 11 bases in between. The length of the CDR3 is 13 residues. Germline values: CDR1 SGHRS, CDR2 YFSETQ. This CDR3 reads CASSLREDNEQFF. As DNA, the CDR3 is TGCGCCAGCAGTTTGCGGGAAGACAATGAGCAGTTCTTC.

The chain is built from TRBV28 and TRBJ2-1; TRBD1 might be the D (9 bases). CDR1 is MDHEN, CDR2 SYDVKM, per germline. This CDR3 contains 20 residues. V lost 2 bases, J lost 4 bases, and 27 bases lay in between. This CDR3 reads CASSLGTRKQGARGYNEQFF. Written as DNA, the CDR3 is TGTGCCAGCAGTTTAGGGACTAGGAAACAGGGGGCGCGGGGTTACAATGAGCAGTTCTTC.

The J gene is TRBJ2-4, the V gene TRBV19; 9 positions agree with TRBD1. V lost 3 bases to trimming and J lost 8 bases; unmatched junction nucleotides: 8. CDR3 length: 15 amino acids. Germline CDR1 LNHDA, CDR2 SQIVND (reference sequence). The CDR3 region is CASSIWGQGRDIQYF. CDR3 sequence (DNA): TGTGCCAGTAGTATTTGGGGACAGGGCAGGGACATTCAGTACTTC.

The chain combines TRBV25-1 with TRBJ1-2; the D is unclear. Germline assignment: CDR1 MGHDK and CDR2 SYGVNS. Trimming removed 1 base from V and 0 bases from J, with 12 bases in between. The CDR3 runs 16 residues. This chain's CDR3 is CASSEFSLDTNYGYTF. The CDR3 DNA follows: TGTGCCAGCAGTGAATTCTCACTAGACACTAACTATGGCTACACCTTC.

The genes are TRBV2 and TRBJ1-1; no reliable D call. In germline, CDR1 is SNHLY, CDR2 FYNNEI. Trimming took 4 bases from V and 0 from J, leaving 12 bases between them. CDR3 length: 15 amino acids. CDR3 sequence (DNA): TGTGCCAGCAGTGCTGAGGGTCTCGTGAACACTGAAGCTTTCTTT. Translation gives CASSAEGLVNTEAFF.

V usage is TRBV5-6 and J usage is TRBJ1-4, with 7 bases that match TRBD1. The CDR3 length is 16 residues. With V trimmed by 3 bases and J by 7 bases, 12 bases remained unmatched. Germline assignment: CDR1 SGHDT and CDR2 YYEEEE. CDR3 in amino acids: CASSWGTELLGEKLFF. The DNA for the CDR3 is TGTGCCAGCAGCTGGGGGACAGAACTGCTTGGTGAAAAACTGTTTTTT.

Only a few counts were recorded for this clone. The gene calls are TRBV4-2 and TRBJ1-1, with TRBD1 identical over 12 bases. Per germline, CDR1 LGHNA and CDR2 YNFKEQ. CDR3 length: 16 amino acids. V shed 0 bases and J 4 bases; nucleotides not matched to a gene: 3. Here the CDR3 DNA reads TGTGCCAGCAGCCAAGATGAGGGACAGGGGGCCACTGAAGCTTTCTTT. It specifies CASSQDEGQGATEAFF.

The V call is TRBV7-8, the J call TRBJ2-4; TRBD1 matches 9 bases. The V gene's germline CDR1 is SGHVS and CDR2 FQNEAQ. This CDR3 comprises 17 residues. The J segment lost 0 bases and the V segment lost 5 bases, leaving 8 bases of the junction unmatched. The CDR3 protein is CASSTPTGGLAKNIQYF. The CDR3 DNA reads as TGTGCCAGCAGCACACCGACAGGGGGACTAGCCAAAAACATTCAGTACTTC.

The genes are TRBV29-1 and TRBJ2-7; TRBD1 agrees at 7 bases. The CDR3 length is 13 residues. CDR1 SQVTM and CDR2 ANQGSEA come from the germline V gene. The junction had 6 bases not matched to a gene; V was cut back by 7 bases and J by 0 bases. The CDR3 sequence is CSAVTGSSYEQYF. Here the CDR3 DNA reads TGCAGCGCTGTGACAGGGAGCTCCTACGAGCAGTACTTC.

This clone appeared once. V is TRBV2 and J is TRBJ1-6; tentatively, D is TRBD1 (6 bases). CDR3 length: 16 residues. Germline CDR1 SNHLY, CDR2 FYNNEI. Trimming took off 11 bases at V and 7 bases at J, with 24 bases between the two ends. CDR3 DNA sequence: TGTGCCCGGCGAGGGGACACTATCTGGGAGAATTCACCCCTCCACTTT. Translating gives CARRGDTIWENSPLHF. Based on the CDR3 plus reference TRBV2 and TRBJ1-6, the full variable domain is EPEVTQTPSHQVTQMGQEVILRCVPISNHLYFYWYRQILGQKVEFLVSFYNNEISEKSEIFDDQFSVERPDGSNFTLKIRSTKLEDSAMYFCARRGDTIWENSPLHFGNGTRLTVT.

The chain has TRBV6-4 and TRBJ2-1, with 8 bases lining up with TRBD2. The ends lost 8 bases at V and 9 bases at J; junction bases unmatched: 15. Germline V gene lookup returns CDR1 MRHNA and CDR2 SNTAGT. The length of the CDR3 is 15 residues. The CDR3 protein is CASGGSGSLIREQFF. The CDR3 DNA reads TGTGCCAGCGGAGGGAGCGGGAGTTTAATTCGTGAGCAGTTCTTC.

The chain employs TRBV19 and TRBJ1-5; 7 positions match TRBD1. With 4 bases clipped from V and 0 bases from J, the junction kept 6 bases outside the gene matches. The CDR3 runs 16 residues. Germline V gene data show CDR1 as LNHDA and CDR2 as SQIVND (reference sequence). Here the CDR3 reads CASSRQGFDSNQPQHF. In nucleotides, the CDR3 is TGTGCCAGTAGTAGACAGGGCTTTGATAGCAATCAGCCCCAGCATTTT.

The rearrangement links TRBV4-1 to TRBJ2-3, with D unclear. The V gene's germline CDR1 is MGHRA and CDR2 YSYEKL. Trimming removed 2 bases at V and 5 bases at J, with 5 bases between. The CDR3 is 12 residues long. The CDR3 DNA is TGCGCCAGCAGCCAATCGGGAGATACGCAGTATTTT. Amino acids: CASSQSGDTQYF.

V gene TRBV4-1 combines with J gene TRBJ1-6; D might be TRBD1 (5 bases). CDR3 length equals 13 residues. Trimming removed 3 bases at V and 6 bases at J, with 6 bases between. Germline loops: CDR1 MGHRA, CDR2 YSYEKL. CDR3 loop: CASSHDSNSPLHF. CDR3 sequence (DNA): TGCGCCAGCAGCCATGACAGTAATTCACCCCTCCACTTT.

This rearrangement joins TRBV27 to TRBJ1-2; TRBD1 matches at 8 bases. Germline V gives CDR1 MNHEY, CDR2 SMNVEV (reference sequence). Germline trimming cut 3 bases from V and 8 bases from J; bases unmatched to any gene: 2. This CDR3 has 12 residues. The CDR3 sequence is CASSFAGGGYTF. As DNA, the CDR3 is TGTGCCAGCAGTTTTGCAGGGGGCGGCTACACCTTC.

This chain connects TRBV27 to TRBJ1-6; 7 bases are a match to TRBD1. CDR3 length equals 20 residues. V gave up 3 bases and J gave up 0 bases; unmatched junction bases: 14. Looked up from germline, CDR1 is MNHEY and CDR2 is SMNVEV (reference sequence). The CDR3 DNA sequence: TGTGCCAGCAGTTTTATCACAGGGGTTGGACGGGGCTCCTATAATTCACCCCTCCACTTT. The encoded protein is CASSFITGVGRGSYNSPLHF.

This CDR3 is CAWSTSGGARETQYF. The CDR3 DNA follows: TGTGCCTGGAGTACTAGCGGGGGGGCCCGAGAGACCCAGTACTTC. The rearrangement links TRBV30 to TRBJ2-5; 13 bases fit TRBD2. Per the germline V gene, CDR1 is GTSNPN and CDR2 is SVGIG (reference sequence). Unmatched junction bases numbered 4, after V lost 2 bases and J lost 4 bases. CDR3 length: 15 amino acids. Combining the CDR3 with reference TRBV30 and TRBJ2-5 gives the whole variable domain SQTIHQWPATLVQPVGSPLSLECTVEGTSNPNLYWYRQAAGRGLQLLFYSVGIGQISSEVPQNLSASRPQDRQFILSSKKLLLSDSGFYLCAWSTSGGARETQYFGPGTRLLVL.

The rearrangement joins TRBV7-6 to TRBJ2-1, with D possibly TRBD2 on 5 matching bases. The germline V gene encodes CDR1 SGHVS and CDR2 FNYEAQ. V was cut by 5 bases and J by 7 bases, with 18 bases left in between. The CDR3 consists of 15 residues. This chain's CDR3 is CASSPFQVPGNEQFF. The CDR3 bases are TGTGCCAGCAGCCCGTTCCAGGTCCCGGGGAATGAGCAGTTCTTC.

This clone was found a few times. The chain has TRBV14 and TRBJ1-4; D is possibly TRBD1 (6 bases). This CDR3 is built from 15 residues. From germline, CDR1 is SGHDN and CDR2 FVKESK. V was clipped by 3 bases and J by 2 bases, with 10 bases between them. For the CDR3, the DNA is TGTGCCAGCAGCCAGGGGGCTGCGACTAATGAAAAACTGTTTTTT. Its protein product is CASSQGAATNEKLFF.

J is TRBJ2-5 and V is TRBV7-9; D is unresolved. Germline CDR1 and CDR2: SEHNR and FQNEAQ (reference sequence). The CDR3 runs to 15 residues. V dropped 1 base and J dropped 4 bases, with 13 bases sitting between them. The CDR3 region has the DNA TGTGCCAGCAGCTTAGAAGAGGTCGGTGGAGAGACCCAGTACTTC. Translating gives CASSLEEVGGETQYF.

The chain has TRBV9 and TRBJ2-7, with a weak D call TRBD2 (5 bases). Germline V gene data show CDR1 as SGDLS and CDR2 as YYNGEE. This CDR3 is built from 14 residues. Between the trimmed V and J ends, which lost 2 bases and 0 bases, there was a span of 9 bases. The CDR3 bases are TGTGCCAGCAGCGTTACGCGGGCCTCCTACGAGCAGTACTTC. It yields the protein CASSVTRASYEQYF.